These T cell receptor beta chains were read from a single sample in a study of vaccination and CD4 T cells after COVID-19. The antigens these receptors bind are not known. Each CDR3 protein is one row after TCRdb ran MiXCR on the PCR reads. The repertoire holds 9,500 to 15,000 distinct CDR3 sequences, with 55% to 60% as singletons. Sequences were obtained from CD4+ T cells from blood, cultured in vitro. Receptors were obtained from a human donor who had recovered from COVID-19. The CDR3 runs from the conserved cysteine through the conserved F or W. D genes are given only for firm matches. Size is omitted from some rows. Given values are once, few, many or a class for expanded clones.

V gene,clone size,D gene,CDR3 length,J gene,CDR3 DNA,CDR3 protein
TRBV6-1,few,NA,15,TRBJ2-3,TGTGCCAGCAGTGAACAGGGGCCGCGAGCAGATACGCAGTATTTT,CASSEQGPRADTQYF
TRBV5-1,NA,NA,16,TRBJ2-5,TGCGCCAGCAGCTACGACAATCTCGGCACCCAAGAGACCCAGTACTTC,CASSYDNLGTQETQYF
TRBV20-1,few,NA,14,TRBJ1-2,TGCAGTGCTAGGGGTCAGGGAATCCACTATGGCTACACCTTC,CSARGQGIHYGYTF
TRBV30,NA,TRBD2,14,TRBJ2-1,TGTGCCTGGAAGGGGCTAGCGGGATATAATGAGCAGTTCTTC,CAWKGLAGYNEQFF
TRBV11-2,NA,NA,14,TRBJ2-7,TGTGCCAGCAGCTCGCTCCGGGGTCCTTACGAGCAGTACTTC,CASSSLRGPYEQYF
TRBV6-1,NA,NA,15,TRBJ1-2,TGTGCCAGCAGTGAACTTTGGATAGAGAACTATGGCTACACCTTC,CASSELWIENYGYTF
TRBV20-1,NA,TRBD1,14,TRBJ2-7,TGCAGCTCGGACGCGGGACAGGGGACCAGCGAGCAGTACTTC,CSSDAGQGTSEQYF
TRBV6-5,NA,NA,15,TRBJ2-7,TGTGCCAGCAGTTCTTCCGGGCCCTCCTCCTACGAGCAGTACTTC,CASSSSGPSSYEQYF
TRBV2,NA,TRBD2,14,TRBJ2-7,TGTGCCAGCAGACTGGGGGGGAATGCCTACGAGCAGTACTTC,CASRLGGNAYEQYF
TRBV10-3,NA,NA,12,TRBJ2-7,TGTGCCATCAGGCTAGGGTCTGACGAGCAGTACTTC,CAIRLGSDEQYF
TRBV29-1,few,NA,12,TRBJ1-6,TGCAGCGTTGAAGATCGGAGTATCACCCTCCACTTT,CSVEDRSITLHF
TRBV7-9,NA,NA,15,TRBJ2-2,TGTGCCAGCAGCTTCCGTGATGCGGTCACCGGGGAGCTGTTTTTT,CASSFRDAVTGELFF
TRBV15,NA,TRBD1,16,TRBJ2-7,TGTGCCACCAGCAGTACCGCCGGGACAGGAGCCTACGAGCAGTACTTC,CATSSTAGTGAYEQYF
TRBV15,large,NA,15,TRBJ2-7,TGTGCCACCAGCAGAGATCTGGGCCAGTCCTACGAGCAGTACTTC,CATSRDLGQSYEQYF
TRBV6-1,once,NA,15,TRBJ2-5,TGTGCCAGCAGTGTTCAGCGGGCGCAAGAAGAGACCCAGTACTTC,CASSVQRAQEETQYF
TRBV29-1,NA,TRBD1,12,TRBJ2-5,TGCAGCGTGGGACAGTACCAAGAGACCCAGTACTTC,CSVGQYQETQYF
TRBV20-1,NA,TRBD2,16,TRBJ2-7,TGCAGTGCCGAAGGCGGACTAGCGGGAGGGCGGTACGAGCAGTACTTC,CSAEGGLAGGRYEQYF
TRBV10-1,NA,TRBD2,19,TRBJ2-1,TGCGCCAGCAATTTCCGAGAACTAGCGGGATCTAGGGCCTACAATGAGCAGTTCTTC,CASNFRELAGSRAYNEQFF
TRBV28,NA,TRBD2,15,TRBJ2-1,TGTGCCAGCAGTACCCCTGGGTTTCTAGGGGAGGGGCAGTTCTTC,CASSTPGFLGEGQFF
TRBV3-1,NA,NA,13,TRBJ2-7,TGTGCCAGCAGCCAAGCCGTGGGATACGAGCAGTACTTC,CASSQAVGYEQYF
TRBV14,NA,NA,15,TRBJ1-1,TGTGCCAGCAGCCAACGACGACAGTTCAACACTGAAGCTTTCTTT,CASSQRRQFNTEAFF
TRBV15,NA,NA,16,TRBJ1-1,TGTGCCACCAGCAGAGACTATGAGCTACAGAACACTGAAGCTTTCTTT,CATSRDYELQNTEAFF
TRBV5-6,NA,NA,17,TRBJ2-5,TGTGCCAGCAGCTTGGGCCGGACCCGGGGTCGCCAAGAGACCCAGTACTTC,CASSLGRTRGRQETQYF
TRBV7-9,NA,NA,15,TRBJ1-6,TGTGCCAGCAGCTTATCACGGACAGAGAATTCACCCCTCCACTTT,CASSLSRTENSPLHF
TRBV27,NA,NA,14,TRBJ1-2,TGTGCCAGCAGTTTCCGAGGGGGAGAGGGTGGCTACACCTTC,CASSFRGGEGGYTF
TRBV2,NA,NA,13,TRBJ2-2,TGTGCCAGCAAAAACTTTCACACCGGGGAGCTGTTTTTT,CASKNFHTGELFF
TRBV7-6,NA,NA,14,TRBJ2-1,TGTGCCAGCAGCACGAACCAGGGTCACCATGAGCAGTTCTTC,CASSTNQGHHEQFF
TRBV7-2,NA,NA,12,TRBJ2-7,TGTGCCAGCAGCCAAGATGGCGGCGAGCAGTACTTC,CASSQDGGEQYF
TRBV23-1,few,NA,14,TRBJ2-7,TGCGCCAGCAGTCAACCCCGGAAAACCTACGAGCAGTACTTC,CASSQPRKTYEQYF
TRBV5-4,NA,TRBD2,16,TRBJ2-3,TGTGCCAGCAGCCCTAAGGGCGGGAGGGCCCCAGATACGCAGTATTTT,CASSPKGGRAPDTQYF
TRBV20-1,NA,NA,13,TRBJ1-2,TGCAGTGTTAAGAGGGTGGGGGGCCAAAGCTACACCTTC,CSVKRVGGQSYTF
TRBV14,once,TRBD2,15,TRBJ2-3,TGTGCCAGCAGCCAGGGACTAGCGGGAACAGATACGCAGTATTTT,CASSQGLAGTDTQYF
TRBV30,NA,NA,15,TRBJ2-2,TGTGCCTGGAGTGTTGGGGGGTCGGACACCGGGGAGCTGTTTTTT,CAWSVGGSDTGELFF
TRBV5-8,NA,NA,14,TRBJ2-5,TGTGCCAGCAGCTTATGGGGAGGCCAAGAGACCCAGTACTTC,CASSLWGGQETQYF
TRBV12-3/TRBV12-4,NA,NA,12,TRBJ2-1,TGTGCCAGCAGTACGGTGTACAATGAGCAGTTCTTC,CASSTVYNEQFF
TRBV7-3,NA,NA,12,TRBJ2-3,TGTGCCAGCAGCTCAGGGTCAGATACGCAGTATTTT,CASSSGSDTQYF
TRBV7-2,few,TRBD2,13,TRBJ2-7,TGTGCCAGCAGCTTCGGTAGCGGGTACGAGCAGTACTTC,CASSFGSGYEQYF
TRBV11-2,NA,TRBD2,17,TRBJ2-7,TGTGCCAGCAGCTTAGATCTACCGGGAGGGCCTCTTGGTGAGCAGTACTTC,CASSLDLPGGPLGEQYF
TRBV5-4,NA,TRBD1,15,TRBJ2-3,TGTGCCAGCAGCCCGGCCGGGACAGGGACAGATACGCAGTATTTT,CASSPAGTGTDTQYF
TRBV30,NA,NA,15,TRBJ2-2,TGTGCCTGGAGTCTGCCGGCAGGGAACACCGGGGAGCTGTTTTTT,CAWSLPAGNTGELFF
TRBV5-1,few,NA,15,TRBJ2-2,TGCGCCAGCAGCTTGAGGGCCCAGAGCACCGGGGAGCTGTTTTTT,CASSLRAQSTGELFF
TRBV20-1,NA,TRBD2,11,TRBJ2-1,TGCAGTGCTGGACTAGCGAGCGAGCAGTTCTTC,CSAGLASEQFF
TRBV11-2,NA,NA,12,TRBJ1-6,TGTGCCAGCAGCCCAACAGTCTCACCCCTCCACTTT,CASSPTVSPLHF
TRBV20-1,NA,TRBD2,17,TRBJ2-5,TGCAGTGCTAGGGGACTAGCGGGAGGACTAGGACAAGAGACCCAGTACTTC,CSARGLAGGLGQETQYF
TRBV18,once,NA,15,TRBJ2-6,TGTGCCAGCTCCCTAACTCACGCCGGGGCCAACGTCCTGACTTTC,CASSLTHAGANVLTF
TRBV20-1,NA,NA,15,TRBJ1-5,TGCAGTGCTCCCAAGACGGGACACCACAATCAGCCCCAGCATTTT,CSAPKTGHHNQPQHF
TRBV20-1,NA,TRBD2,12,TRBJ2-7,TGCAGTGCAACGGGACTAGACTACGAGCAGTACTTC,CSATGLDYEQYF
TRBV20-1,few,TRBD1,18,TRBJ2-5,TGCAGTGCTAGAGTCCCGGGACAGGGCGCGATGAGACAAGAGACCCAGTACTTC,CSARVPGQGAMRQETQYF
TRBV7-8,few,NA,16,TRBJ2-2,TGTGCCAGCAGCTTAAGGAGAGGACAGCGCACCGGGGAGCTGTTTTTT,CASSLRRGQRTGELFF
TRBV20-1,few,NA,13,TRBJ2-2,TGCAGTGCTAGAGGCAGGTTCCCCGGGGAGCTGTTTTTT,CSARGRFPGELFF
TRBV2,NA,TRBD2,16,TRBJ2-7,TGTGCCAGCAGTGTGACTAAGGTGCGGGAGGGGTACGAGCAGTACTTC,CASSVTKVREGYEQYF